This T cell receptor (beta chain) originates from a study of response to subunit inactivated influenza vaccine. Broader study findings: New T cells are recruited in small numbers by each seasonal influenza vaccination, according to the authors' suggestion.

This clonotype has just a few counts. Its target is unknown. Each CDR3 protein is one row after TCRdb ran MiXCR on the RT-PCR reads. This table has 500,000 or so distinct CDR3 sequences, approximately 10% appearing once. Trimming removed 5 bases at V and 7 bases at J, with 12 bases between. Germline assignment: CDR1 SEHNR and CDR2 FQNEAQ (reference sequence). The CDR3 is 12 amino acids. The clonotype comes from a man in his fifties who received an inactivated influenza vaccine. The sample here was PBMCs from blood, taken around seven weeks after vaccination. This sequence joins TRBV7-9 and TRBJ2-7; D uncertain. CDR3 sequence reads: CASSTGRKEQYF. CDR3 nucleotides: TGTGCCAGCAGCACGGGTCGGAAGGAGCAGTACTTC. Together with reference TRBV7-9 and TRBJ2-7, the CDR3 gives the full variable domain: DTGVSQNPRHKITKRGQNVTFRCDPISEHNRLYWYRQTLGQGPEFLTYFQNEAQLEKSRLLSDRFSAERPKGSFSTLEIQRTEQGDSAMYLCASSTGRKEQYFGPGTRLTVT.